One sample yielded the 12 T cell receptor beta chains listed below, sequenced in a study of PD-L1 blockade in urothelial cancer. Assay used: immunoSEQ multiplex PCR; TCRdb lists only in-frame clones, some missing. Altogether approximately 50,000 clones are present, 82% being singletons, with the ten largest covering under 2%. Described time point: pretreatment peripheral blood. Sequenced here: PBMCs, sampled around atezolizumab (anti-PD-L1) treatment. Receptor source: a man between 45 and 60 years old with urothelial cancer.

The chain is built from TRBV9 and TRBJ2-7; TRBD2 agrees at 7 bases. V trimming: 3 bases; J trimming: 2 bases; junction bases outside the gene matches: 11. The CDR3 is 16 amino acids. Germline assignment: CDR1 SGDLS and CDR2 YYNGEE. CDR3 nucleotide sequence: TGTGCCAGCAGCGCCCTCTCCCGACTAGCCGCCTACGAGCAGTACGTC. Residues: CASSALSRLAAYEQYV.

V usage is TRBV7-9 and J usage is TRBJ2-3; 7 bases line up with TRBD2. The germline gives CDR1 SEHNR, CDR2 FQNEAQ (reference sequence). This CDR3 comprises 17 residues. V trimming: 8 bases; J trimming: 0 bases; junction bases outside the gene matches: 14. In nucleotides, the CDR3 is TGTGCCAGCTTCACCGGGCTAGCGGCTTCGAGCACAGATACGCAGTATTTT. Protein: CASFTGLAASSTDTQYF.

J is TRBJ2-5 and V is TRBV5-1; 11 bases line up with TRBD1. V shed 0 bases and J 4 bases; nucleotides not matched to a gene: 2. The germline gives CDR1 SGHRS, CDR2 YFSETQ. The CDR3 has 15 residues. The CDR3 here is CASSLGGQGGETQYF. The CDR3 DNA is TGCGCCAGCAGCTTGGGGGGACAGGGGGGAGAGACCCAGTACTTC.

This clone was detected once. This chain joins TRBV5-4 and TRBJ1-5; TRBD1 matches at 12 bases. The CDR3 length is 15 residues. Germline trimming cut 3 bases from V and 5 bases from J; bases unmatched to any gene: 3. Germline lookup yields CDR1 SGHNT and CDR2 YYREEE (reference sequence). CDR3 region: CASSSGTGGDQPQHF. The DNA for the CDR3 is TGTGCCAGCAGCTCGGGGACAGGGGGCGATCAGCCCCAGCATTTT.

This chain links TRBV5-1 with TRBJ2-1; 8 nucleotides line up with TRBD2. This CDR3 has 14 residues. Per germline, CDR1 SGHRS and CDR2 YFSETQ. The ends lost 3 bases at V and 12 bases at J; junction bases unmatched: 11. The CDR3 DNA sequence: TGCGCCAGCAGCTCGCCGGATGAGCGGGGGCCGCAGTTCTTC. It codes for CASSSPDERGPQFF.

The V call is TRBV28, the J call TRBJ1-1, with D tentatively TRBD1 (5 bases). The CDR3 extends over 12 amino acids. The germline gives CDR1 MDHEN, CDR2 SYDVKM. Trimming pared 7 bases from V and 6 bases from J, leaving 12 bases between. CDR3 in DNA: TGTGCCAGCACCCTTGGGGGGGCTGAAGCTTTCTTT. It yields the protein CASTLGGAEAFF. Full variable domain (missing parts from reference TRBV28 and TRBJ1-1): DVKVTQSSRYLVKRTGEKVFLECVQDMDHENMFWYRQDPGLGLRLIYFSYDVKMKEKGDIPEGYSVSREKKERFSLILESASTNQTSMYLCASTLGGAEAFFGQGTRLTVV.

The chain employs TRBV10-3 and TRBJ1-2, with 10 bases identical to TRBD1. The CDR3 contains 14 residues. CDR1 is ENHRY, CDR2 SYGVKD, per germline. The V segment lost 0 bases and the J segment 8 bases; nucleotides outside the gene matches: 3. The CDR3 DNA follows: TGTGCCATCAGTGAGTCGGACAGGGGGTACGGCTACACCTTC. It translates to CAISESDRGYGYTF.

The J gene is TRBJ1-1, the V gene TRBV6-5, with 10 bases that match TRBD1. The germline CDR1 and CDR2 sequences are MNHEY and SVGAGI. V lost 6 bases to trimming and J lost 11 bases; unmatched junction nucleotides: 9. The CDR3 spans 13 residues. CDR3 nucleotide sequence: TGTGCCAGCAGAACGAGTGTGGGACAGGGGGCTTTCTTT. Its protein is CASRTSVGQGAFF.

The gene calls are TRBV9 and TRBJ2-3; D might be TRBD2 (6 bases). This CDR3 spans 14 amino acids. Trimming left V 0 bases short and J 3 bases short, with 8 bases between. Germline V gene lookup returns CDR1 SGDLS and CDR2 YYNGEE. CDR3 loop: CASSVAGVTDTQYF. In nucleotides, the CDR3 is TGTGCCAGCAGCGTAGCGGGGGTAACAGATACGCAGTATTTT.

The V gene is TRBV7-2, the J gene TRBJ2-3, with 7 bases that match TRBD1. CDR3 length: 16 amino acids. V shed 1 base, J shed 11 bases, and the junction held 15 bases outside the gene matches. Germline V CDR1 and CDR2: SGHTA, FQGNSA. CDR3 in DNA: TGTGCCAGCAGCTTAGGGGGGACAGCCCGTCTGAGAGTGCAGTATTTT. This gives the protein CASSLGGTARLRVQYF.

CDR3 in amino acids: CASSPGSHWSQETQYF. For the CDR3, the DNA is TGTGCCAGCTCCCCAGGTTCCCACTGGTCACAAGAGACCCAGTACTTC. The rearrangement links TRBV9 to TRBJ2-5; no reliable D call. Germline V CDR1 and CDR2: SGDLS, YYNGEE. V lost 7 bases to trimming and J lost 2 bases, with 21 bases between them. The CDR3 consists of 16 residues.

This rearrangement joins TRBV7-2 to TRBJ1-2; a possible D gene is TRBD1 (5 bases). Trimming removed 2 bases at V and 5 bases at J, with 9 bases between. The CDR3 totals 13 residues. Germline CDR1 is SGHTA and CDR2 is FQGNSA. CDR3 region: CASSLRGSYGYTF. The CDR3 bases are TGTGCCAGCAGCTTAAGGGGCTCATATGGCTACACCTTC.